The clone carrying this TCR beta chain was counted a few times. Its matching antigen is unknown. TCRdb itself ran the 5' RACE reads through MiXCR, one entry per CDR3 protein. The sample includes 300,000 to 400,000 distinct CDR3 sequences, approximately 13% of them seen just once. The CDR3 spans 14 residues. Trimming took 7 bases from V and 3 from J, leaving 18 bases between them. Germline V gives CDR1 SQVTM, CDR2 ANQGSEA. The sample comes from a study of T-cell memory formation after mild COVID-19. Study-level findings and limits: Contracting CD4+ clones lay largely in CM and EM, with CD8+ ones residing in EMRA. Certain responding clones were present in pre-infection memory, suggesting participation of cross-reactive memory.

This TCR came from a man younger than 30 who had mild COVID-19 (a few samples of this study predate the infection). Cell type and time point are not known. The sequencing sample was made of PBMCs or a T cell subset sorted from them (not recorded which). The gene calls are TRBV29-1 and TRBJ2-5, with D possibly being TRBD1 (6 bases). This chain's CDR3 is CSGRTANLEETQYF. CDR3 coding DNA: TGCAGCGGTCGGACAGCCAACCTTGAAGAGACCCAGTACTTC.